This paragraph reports one T cell receptor beta chain. Its antigen is currently not known. Base qualities are not at hand, and no much larger clone is one base apart. The trial excluded patients who had a history of autoimmune disease or who were on systemic immunosuppression. Peripheral blood for TCR sequencing was drawn from every dose cohort at baseline, at cycle 4 day 1 and at cycle 7 day 1. The samples were taken from a phase I, first-in-human, multicenter, open-label dose-escalation trial of ivuxolimab. Adults with locally advanced or metastatic melanoma, renal cell carcinoma, hepatocellular carcinoma or head and neck squamous cell carcinoma were enrolled in the trial. CD4+ and CD8+ T cells were sorted separately from peripheral blood before TCR sequencing. These data come from a study of OX40 agonist ivuxolimab in advanced cancers. Regarding the complete study: Ivuxolimab was an agonistic, fully human IgG2 monoclonal antibody directed against OX40 (CD134), a costimulatory receptor. Intravenous ivuxolimab was administered to patients every 2 weeks at six dose levels: 0.01, 0.1, 0.3, 1.5, 3 and 10 mg/kg. Of the roughly 51 patients in dose escalation, some 20 had hepatocellular carcinoma, about 15 had melanoma, 9 had renal cell carcinoma and 9 had head and neck cancer. In the dose-escalation cohort, more than 75% of patients were male, and the mean age was approximately 55 years, with a range of 23 to 79. Patients were allowed to have had prior anti-PD-1, anti-PD-L1 or anti-CTLA-4 therapy, and approximately 40% of the dose-escalation patients had been treated with checkpoint inhibitors. Partial responses were achieved by three dose-escalation patients, of whom one had hepatocellular carcinoma and two had cutaneous melanoma. The purpose of peripheral TCRbeta sequencing was to test whether ivuxolimab changed TCR sequence diversity and led to clonal T-cell expansion. The monotherapy dose-escalation portion (N of about 47 patients) of the phase I ivuxolimab trial is reported in the paper.

Genomic DNA was isolated from the sorted cells so that the TCRbeta CDR3 region could be sequenced. TCRbeta CDR3 regions were sequenced using the immunoSEQ Assay. TCRdb took this table from immuneACCESS and kept in-frame rearrangements with V and J called. Such tables lack part of the clones; where checked against another copy, unresolved V genes explain under half of the gap, and the rest is unexplained. Across this sample there are more than 75,000 clones, with approximately 91% seen only once. The biggest ten clones account for around 0.72% of the sample. General findings and caveats noted by the study authors: After ivuxolimab, expanded clones were on average more numerous among CD8+ T cells than among CD4+ T cells. Which antigens the clonally expanded peripheral T cells were specific for was not determined. Clonal expansion of both CD4+ and CD8+ blood T cells was observed from baseline to week 6 at doses 0.1 to 3.0 mg/kg. In partial responders in the 0.1-3.0 mg/kg groups, normalized peripheral clonal expansion was found to be among the lowest, especially among CD8+ T cells. Low levels of normalized T-cell clonal expansion were also seen in some nonresponding patients.

This specimen consisted of CD4+ or CD8+ T cells sorted from blood, obtained in a trial of the OX40 agonist ivuxolimab. The receptor's source is an adult with an advanced solid tumor such as melanoma, head and neck, liver or kidney cancer.

The nucleotides read TGTGCCTGGAGTGTAAGTTCCCTCGCGGATACGCAGTATTTT. Translation gives CAWSVSSLADTQYF. The chain employs TRBV30 and TRBJ2-3, with the D gene not clear enough to name. The V end loses 0 bases and the J end loses 6 bases, and a stretch of 13 bases separates them. The CDR3 has 14 amino acids, counting the end cysteine and phenylalanine. The read is trimmed to its CDR3 DNA, 42 bases read in frame from base 1. Looking up the germline V gene (reference sequence) yields CDR1 GTSNPN and CDR2 SVGIG.